This TCR beta chain was captured in a study of cytomegalovirus exposure and HLA in healthy donors. V was shortened by 2 bases and J by 0 bases, with 10 bases between the two germline ends. From germline, CDR1 is MDHEN and CDR2 SYDVKM. The CDR3 totals 15 residues. Researchers ran the PCR with 60 Vbeta and 13 Jbeta primers. TCRdb keeps only in-frame clones here, not all; method: immunoSEQ multiplex PCR. This repertoire shows 80,000 to 95,000 clones, about 73% found once; its top ten account for about 15%. J is TRBJ1-1 and V is TRBV28; possibly TRBD1 for D (5 bases). The clonotype originates from a woman in her forties or fifties in good health and CMV-seropositive. What was sequenced was PBMCs. For the CDR3, the DNA is TGTGCCAGCAGTTTACGGTCCAGGGTGAACACTGAAGCTTTCTTT. Protein product: CASSLRSRVNTEAFF.